The rows below give T cell receptor beta chains drawn from one sample of a study of CD8+CD57+ T cells in acquired aplastic anemia. TCRdb used MiXCR to reprocess the reads, holding one entry per CDR3 protein. The sample shows around 190,000 distinct CDR3 sequences, 48% of them seen only once. The source material was sorted CD4+, CD8+, or CD8+CD57+ T cells (not recorded which) from PBMCs. The source of these receptors is a human donor with aplastic anemia. The CDR3 runs from the conserved cysteine through the conserved F or W. A D gene is named only where the DNA matches it firmly. Some rows mark clone size as missing; the rest say once, few, many or name a class of expanded clone.

D: TRBD2; J: TRBJ2-7; size: many; V: TRBV7-9; CDR3: CASSLASGNEQYF; DNA: TGTGCCAGCAGCTTAGCGAGCGGGAACGAGCAGTACTTC
D: TRBD2; J: TRBJ2-7; size: .; V: TRBV5-1; CDR3: CASSKGTSGGYEQYF; DNA: TGCGCCAGCAGCAAAGGGACTAGCGGGGGATACGAGCAGTACTTC
D: .; J: TRBJ2-7; size: .; V: TRBV19; CDR3: CASSLGPGAEQYF; DNA: TGTGCCAGCAGCTTAGGCCCCGGGGCCGAGCAGTACTTC
D: TRBD1; J: TRBJ1-5; size: .; V: TRBV25-1; CDR3: CASSESGDRGTGNQPQHF; DNA: TGTGCCAGCAGTGAATCCGGGGACAGGGGGACGGGCAATCAGCCCCAGCATTTT
D: TRBD1; J: TRBJ2-1; size: once; V: TRBV7-6; CDR3: CASSFLTGDGGNEQFF; DNA: TGTGCCAGCAGCTTTCTTACAGGGGATGGTGGCAATGAGCAGTTCTTC
D: TRBD1; J: TRBJ2-7; size: .; V: TRBV20-1; CDR3: CSAPGTGTYKGIYEQYF; DNA: TGCAGTGCGCCCGGGACAGGGACTTACAAGGGGATCTACGAGCAGTACTTC
D: .; J: TRBJ2-3; size: .; V: TRBV24-1; CDR3: CATSPSGYTDTQYF; DNA: TGTGCCACCAGTCCGAGCGGGTACACAGATACGCAGTATTTT
D: .; J: TRBJ2-3; size: few; V: TRBV9; CDR3: CASSATLPDTQYF; DNA: TGTGCCAGCAGCGCGACCCTACCAGATACGCAGTATTTT
D: .; J: TRBJ2-7; size: once; V: TRBV4-2; CDR3: CASSQDQVSSYEQYF; DNA: TGTGCCAGCAGCCAAGATCAAGTCAGCTCCTACGAGCAGTACTTC
D: TRBD1; J: TRBJ1-1; size: .; V: TRBV20-1; CDR3: CSAQQGVGEAFF; DNA: TGCAGTGCTCAACAGGGGGTCGGTGAAGCTTTCTTT
D: .; J: TRBJ2-7; size: .; V: TRBV7-9; CDR3: CASGLGSEQYF; DNA: TGTGCCAGCGGCTTAGGTTCCGAGCAGTACTTC
D: .; J: TRBJ1-1; size: .; V: TRBV10-2; CDR3: CASSVSGDLNTEAFF; DNA: TGCGCCAGCAGTGTTTCGGGGGACCTAAACACTGAAGCTTTCTTT
D: TRBD1; J: TRBJ1-1; size: few; V: TRBV5-1; CDR3: CASSRHSLDRGTEAFF; DNA: TGCGCCAGCAGCCGACACTCATTAGACAGGGGCACTGAAGCTTTCTTT
D: .; J: TRBJ1-6; size: .; V: TRBV9; CDR3: CASGLGGVRNSPLHF; DNA: TGTGCCAGCGGTTTGGGAGGGGTTAGAAATTCACCCCTCCACTTT
D: .; J: TRBJ1-5; size: .; V: TRBV7-8; CDR3: CASSLIGTTNQPQHF; DNA: TGTGCCAGCAGCTTAATTGGCACGACGAATCAGCCCCAGCATTTT
D: TRBD1; J: TRBJ2-7; size: .; V: TRBV11-2; CDR3: CASSPGDRGGTYEQYF; DNA: TGTGCCAGCAGCCCCGGCGACAGGGGAGGAACCTACGAGCAGTACTTC
D: .; J: TRBJ1-5; size: .; V: TRBV15; CDR3: CATSRDPGDGPQHF; DNA: TGTGCCACCAGCAGAGATCCCGGGGATGGGCCCCAGCATTTT
D: .; J: TRBJ1-5; size: .; V: TRBV10-2; CDR3: CASSETSSNQPQHF; DNA: TGCGCCAGCAGTGAGACAAGCAGCAATCAGCCCCAGCATTTT
D: .; J: TRBJ1-4; size: once; V: TRBV7-9; CDR3: CASSLALGSNEKLFF; DNA: TGTGCCAGCAGCTTAGCGCTCGGCAGTAATGAAAAACTGTTTTTT
D: TRBD2; J: TRBJ2-7; size: .; V: TRBV2; CDR3: CASSQSSGVGEQYF; DNA: TGTGCCAGCAGTCAATCTAGCGGGGTAGGCGAGCAGTACTTC
D: TRBD2; J: TRBJ2-5; size: .; V: TRBV7-2; CDR3: CASSLGDWGGAETQYF; DNA: TGTGCCAGCAGCTTAGGGGACTGGGGAGGGGCAGAGACCCAGTACTTC
D: TRBD1; J: TRBJ1-1; size: many; V: TRBV5-1; CDR3: CASSLPGTGYGTEAFF; DNA: TGCGCCAGCAGCTTACCCGGGACAGGGTATGGCACTGAAGCTTTCTTT
D: TRBD2; J: TRBJ2-7; size: .; V: TRBV19; CDR3: CASSMGLGRSYEQYF; DNA: TGTGCCAGTAGTATGGGACTAGGCCGATCCTACGAGCAGTACTTC
D: .; J: TRBJ2-6; size: .; V: TRBV2; CDR3: CARRTGTGANVLTF; DNA: TGTGCCAGAAGGACCGGGACAGGGGCCAACGTCCTGACTTTC
D: .; J: TRBJ1-4; size: many; V: TRBV20-1; CDR3: CSASRGTNEKLFF; DNA: TGCAGTGCTAGTAGGGGGACTAATGAAAAACTGTTTTTT
D: .; J: TRBJ2-3; size: .; V: TRBV5-1; CDR3: CTSSLGPVDTQYF; DNA: TGCACCAGCAGCTTAGGTCCCGTAGACACGCAGTATTTT
D: .; J: TRBJ2-6; size: few; V: TRBV25-1; CDR3: CASSEYSGAGANVLTF; DNA: TGTGCCAGCAGTGAATATAGTGGAGCCGGGGCCAACGTCCTGACTTTC
D: TRBD1; J: TRBJ2-3; size: many; V: TRBV7-2; CDR3: CASSFRTGGETDTQYF; DNA: TGTGCCAGCAGCTTCAGGACAGGGGGGGAGACAGATACGCAGTATTTT
D: .; J: TRBJ2-2; size: once; V: TRBV10-3; CDR3: CAITEGGGELFF; DNA: TGTGCCATCACTGAGGGCGGCGGGGAGCTGTTTTTT
D: TRBD2; J: TRBJ2-7; size: .; V: TRBV20-1; CDR3: CSARNQLAGGNEQYF; DNA: TGCAGTGCTAGGAACCAACTAGCGGGAGGAAACGAGCAGTACTTC
D: TRBD1; J: TRBJ2-7; size: few; V: TRBV29-1; CDR3: CSGGQGQGGLEQYF; DNA: TGCAGCGGAGGCCAGGGACAGGGAGGCCTCGAGCAGTACTTC
D: TRBD2; J: TRBJ2-1; size: few; V: TRBV2; CDR3: CASSELGLAANEQFF; DNA: TGTGCCAGCAGTGAACTGGGACTAGCGGCCAATGAGCAGTTCTTC
D: .; J: TRBJ2-5; size: .; V: TRBV24-1; CDR3: CATSASAQETQYF; DNA: TGTGCCACCAGTGCGTCAGCCCAAGAGACCCAGTACTTC
D: .; J: TRBJ2-7; size: few; V: TRBV7-8; CDR3: CASESGDSYEQYF; DNA: TGTGCCAGCGAGTCCGGGGACTCCTACGAGCAGTACTTC
D: .; J: TRBJ1-1; size: .; V: TRBV15; CDR3: CATSGDPRQSLEAFF; DNA: TGTGCCACCAGCGGAGATCCCCGACAGAGTCTTGAAGCTTTCTTT
D: .; J: TRBJ1-2; size: many; V: TRBV4-1; CDR3: CASSQGFSNYGYTF; DNA: TGCGCCAGCAGCCAAGGGTTCTCTAACTATGGCTACACCTTC
D: .; J: TRBJ2-7; size: many; V: TRBV6-1; CDR3: CASSERGRGGEQYF; DNA: TGTGCCAGCAGTGAACGGGGCAGGGGTGGTGAGCAGTACTTC
D: .; J: TRBJ1-5; size: many; V: TRBV19; CDR3: CASSIAGRNQPQHF; DNA: TGTGCCAGTAGTATAGCCGGACGCAATCAGCCCCAGCATTTT
D: TRBD2; J: TRBJ2-5; size: once; V: TRBV12-3/TRBV12-4; CDR3: CASSLTGTSWETQYF; DNA: TGTGCCAGCAGTTTAACCGGGACTAGTTGGGAGACCCAGTACTTC
D: TRBD1; J: TRBJ2-7; size: .; V: TRBV11-2; CDR3: CASRRLTGTANFEQYF; DNA: TGTGCCAGCAGACGACTAACCGGGACAGCAAACTTCGAGCAGTACTTC
D: TRBD2; J: TRBJ2-7; size: .; V: TRBV11-2; CDR3: CASSSLVGLAGANEQYF; DNA: TGTGCCAGCAGCTCACTAGTAGGACTAGCGGGAGCAAACGAGCAGTACTTC
D: .; J: TRBJ2-1; size: many; V: TRBV20-1; CDR3: CSATLASRYNEQFF; DNA: TGCAGTGCTACTCTAGCGTCTCGGTACAATGAGCAGTTCTTC
D: .; J: TRBJ1-1; size: many; V: TRBV6-5; CDR3: CASSYSPGRTEAFF; DNA: TGTGCCAGCAGTTACTCTCCAGGGAGGACTGAAGCTTTCTTT
D: TRBD1; J: TRBJ2-7; size: .; V: TRBV2; CDR3: CASGRQGAYEQYF; DNA: TGTGCCAGCGGCCGACAGGGGGCGTACGAGCAGTACTTC
D: .; J: TRBJ2-3; size: .; V: TRBV5-4; CDR3: CASSSGGLNTQYF; DNA: TGTGCCAGCAGCTCCGGGGGTTTGAATACGCAGTATTTT
D: TRBD2; J: TRBJ2-1; size: .; V: TRBV29-1; CDR3: CSVTGGGGYNEQFF; DNA: TGCAGCGTAACAGGCGGGGGGGGATACAATGAGCAGTTCTTC
D: .; J: TRBJ1-2; size: .; V: TRBV7-9; CDR3: CASSIDSPRGYTF; DNA: TGTGCCAGCAGCATCGACAGCCCTAGGGGCTACACCTTC
D: TRBD1; J: TRBJ1-1; size: many; V: TRBV5-1; CDR3: CASSTGQGATEAFF; DNA: TGCGCCAGCAGCACCGGACAGGGGGCGACTGAAGCTTTCTTT